The source of this T cell receptor beta chain is a study of blood T cell repertoires in COVID-19. Study-level background: The origin of the acute and convalescent COVID-19 samples was the United States, Italy and Spain.

This clone has only one observation. Authors' methods: Scientists estimated how many nucleated cells there were by amplifying reference gene primers. Method: immunoSEQ multiplex PCR; TCRdb's copy keeps in-frame clones and lacks some. D and trimming were read from the DNA, whereas the V and J calls and clone size are those reported in that table. Here the sample spans around 100,000 clones, 84% being singletons. The V and J ends lost 4 bases and 4 bases, in that order; junction bases with no gene match: 5. CDR1 SGHRS and CDR2 YFSETQ come from the germline V gene. This CDR3 spans 14 amino acids. The gene calls are TRBV5-1 and TRBJ2-7; 10 nucleotides line up with TRBD1. The specimen sequenced was peripheral blood. The sequence was obtained from a human donor in a cohort sampled during active COVID-19. The DNA for the CDR3 is TGCGCCAGCAGCCCCGGGGACAGGGGATACGAGCAGTACTTC. It encodes CASSPGDRGYEQYF. The full variable domain, in which reference TRBV5-1 and TRBJ2-7 provide the parts outside the CDR3, is KAGVTQTPRYLIKTRGQQVTLSCSPISGHRSVSWYQQTPGQGLQFLFEYFSETQRNKGNFPGRFSGRQFSNSRSEMNVSTLELGDSALYLCASSPGDRGYEQYFGPGTRLTVT.